The rows below give T cell receptor beta chains drawn from one sample of a study of T-cell reconstitution after alpha-beta-depleted transplantation in children. TCRdb called the PCR reads again in MiXCR, with one record for every CDR3 protein. Among more than 450,000 distinct CDR3 sequences listed, about a sixth were seen once. Source: PBMCs from the stem cell graft donor, taken from the stem cell graft. These receptor sequences come from a human donor who donated a stem cell graft to a child with acute lymphoblastic leukemia. Each CDR3 is given without its conserved first and last residue. The order of the fields is D gene, J gene, V gene, CDR3 protein. The D gene is left open where the match is weak.

d_gene: TRBD2
j_gene: TRBJ2-1
v_gene: TRBV5-1
CDR3aa: ASSRRLAGDGRAGVGSYNEQF

d_gene: TRBD2
j_gene: TRBJ2-1
v_gene: TRBV6-1
CDR3aa: ASSSPGTSGSPSYNEQF

d_gene: TRBD2
j_gene: TRBJ2-7
v_gene: TRBV15
CDR3aa: ATSRDGTSVYEQY

d_gene: NA
j_gene: TRBJ2-1
v_gene: TRBV4-2
CDR3aa: ASSQGLGREQF

d_gene: NA
j_gene: TRBJ2-1
v_gene: TRBV28
CDR3aa: ASSASGSRSYNEQF

d_gene: NA
j_gene: TRBJ2-7
v_gene: TRBV5-6
CDR3aa: ASSSRSGLYEQY

d_gene: NA
j_gene: TRBJ2-5
v_gene: TRBV18
CDR3aa: ASSPPQGPVLGTQY

d_gene: TRBD1
j_gene: TRBJ2-5
v_gene: TRBV15
CDR3aa: ATSRDRGWTGLTLETQY

d_gene: NA
j_gene: TRBJ2-1
v_gene: TRBV5-1
CDR3aa: ASSVNDAGRDTEQF

d_gene: NA
j_gene: TRBJ2-5
v_gene: TRBV7-2
CDR3aa: ASSLGPGAVTQY

d_gene: NA
j_gene: TRBJ1-2
v_gene: TRBV20-1
CDR3aa: SAKPGRKPGGYT

d_gene: NA
j_gene: TRBJ2-5
v_gene: TRBV29-1
CDR3aa: SSTYGRQGKIYQETQY

d_gene: NA
j_gene: TRBJ2-7
v_gene: TRBV20-1
CDR3aa: SAQGSRAYEQY

d_gene: NA
j_gene: TRBJ1-1
v_gene: TRBV12-5
CDR3aa: ASGGTGRAEAF

d_gene: NA
j_gene: TRBJ1-1
v_gene: TRBV20-1
CDR3aa: SARAPGLTEAF

d_gene: NA
j_gene: TRBJ1-1
v_gene: TRBV7-8
CDR3aa: ASSFSRTEAF

d_gene: NA
j_gene: TRBJ1-2
v_gene: TRBV29-1
CDR3aa: SGTELYGYT

d_gene: NA
j_gene: TRBJ1-3
v_gene: TRBV12-3/TRBV12-4
CDR3aa: ASSLTRDGGNTIY

d_gene: TRBD1
j_gene: TRBJ1-1
v_gene: TRBV5-6
CDR3aa: ASSTNRGQYTEAF

d_gene: TRBD2
j_gene: TRBJ2-7
v_gene: TRBV5-1
CDR3aa: ASSRTLAGVGYEQY

d_gene: NA
j_gene: TRBJ2-6
v_gene: TRBV7-3
CDR3aa: ASSSQASGANVLT

d_gene: NA
j_gene: TRBJ1-1
v_gene: TRBV19
CDR3aa: ASSIEGAGATEAF

d_gene: NA
j_gene: TRBJ1-1
v_gene: TRBV4-1
CDR3aa: ASSQEGTTAFFAEAF

d_gene: TRBD2
j_gene: TRBJ2-1
v_gene: TRBV29-1
CDR3aa: SVEVAGVGDEQF

d_gene: TRBD1
j_gene: TRBJ2-5
v_gene: TRBV27
CDR3aa: ASSLSSAGGYQETQY

d_gene: NA
j_gene: TRBJ2-7
v_gene: TRBV5-1
CDR3aa: ASSLAGIYYEQY

d_gene: NA
j_gene: TRBJ2-5
v_gene: TRBV27
CDR3aa: ASSFSSAPRDAQY

d_gene: NA
j_gene: TRBJ2-2
v_gene: TRBV29-1
CDR3aa: SGYGDTGELF

d_gene: TRBD1
j_gene: TRBJ2-1
v_gene: TRBV20-1
CDR3aa: SARAHGDSSYNEQF

d_gene: TRBD2
j_gene: TRBJ2-1
v_gene: TRBV6-5
CDR3aa: ASSYGAGGNEQF

d_gene: NA
j_gene: TRBJ2-7
v_gene: TRBV5-6
CDR3aa: ASSDNDPWRDLYEQY

d_gene: NA
j_gene: TRBJ2-3
v_gene: TRBV4-1
CDR3aa: ASRPPRTDTQY

d_gene: TRBD2
j_gene: TRBJ2-5
v_gene: TRBV12-3/TRBV12-4
CDR3aa: ASSLAHPGLEEQETQY

d_gene: TRBD2
j_gene: TRBJ2-5
v_gene: TRBV9
CDR3aa: ASSGALNKRGEETQY

d_gene: NA
j_gene: TRBJ2-6
v_gene: TRBV29-1
CDR3aa: SVGRTGANVLT

d_gene: NA
j_gene: TRBJ2-7
v_gene: TRBV7-6
CDR3aa: ASSLGQALSAYEQY

d_gene: TRBD1
j_gene: TRBJ1-1
v_gene: TRBV9
CDR3aa: ASSQGGDRGTEAF

d_gene: NA
j_gene: TRBJ2-5
v_gene: TRBV5-1
CDR3aa: ASSESRGSETQY

d_gene: NA
j_gene: TRBJ1-3
v_gene: TRBV15
CDR3aa: ATQDGSSGNTIY

d_gene: TRBD2
j_gene: TRBJ2-7
v_gene: TRBV4-2
CDR3aa: ASSQEETSGYYEQY

d_gene: NA
j_gene: TRBJ1-3
v_gene: TRBV18
CDR3aa: ASSPRGIGGNTIY

d_gene: NA
j_gene: TRBJ1-1
v_gene: TRBV20-1
CDR3aa: SASQTGPEAF

d_gene: NA
j_gene: TRBJ1-1
v_gene: TRBV7-9
CDR3aa: ASFVGGSAF

d_gene: NA
j_gene: TRBJ2-7
v_gene: TRBV18
CDR3aa: ASSLGELPYEQY

d_gene: NA
j_gene: TRBJ2-5
v_gene: TRBV29-1
CDR3aa: SFPSFEETQY

d_gene: NA
j_gene: TRBJ1-2
v_gene: TRBV14
CDR3aa: ASSQDLGDFWGYT

d_gene: NA
j_gene: TRBJ2-5
v_gene: TRBV9
CDR3aa: ASSVTGSQETQY

d_gene: NA
j_gene: TRBJ1-5
v_gene: TRBV12-3/TRBV12-4
CDR3aa: ASSLSSGVGNQPQH